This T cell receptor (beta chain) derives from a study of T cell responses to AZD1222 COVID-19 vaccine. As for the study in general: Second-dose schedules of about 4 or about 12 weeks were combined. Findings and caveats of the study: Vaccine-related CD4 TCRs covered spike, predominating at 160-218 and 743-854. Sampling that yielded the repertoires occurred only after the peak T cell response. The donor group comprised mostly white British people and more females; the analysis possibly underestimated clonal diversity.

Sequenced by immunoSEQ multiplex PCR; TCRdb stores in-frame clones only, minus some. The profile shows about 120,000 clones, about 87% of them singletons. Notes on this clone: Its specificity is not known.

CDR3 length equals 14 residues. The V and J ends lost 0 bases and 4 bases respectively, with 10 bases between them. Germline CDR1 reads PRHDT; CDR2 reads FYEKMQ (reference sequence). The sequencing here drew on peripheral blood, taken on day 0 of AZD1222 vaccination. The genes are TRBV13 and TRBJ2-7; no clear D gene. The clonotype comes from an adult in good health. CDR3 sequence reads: CASSLGRGSYEQYF. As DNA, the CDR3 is TGTGCCAGCAGCTTAGGCCGCGGCAGTTACGAGCAGTACTTC. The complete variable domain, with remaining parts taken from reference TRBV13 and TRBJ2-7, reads AAGVIQSPRHLIKEKRETATLKCYPIPRHDTVYWYQQGPGQDPQFLISFYEKMQSDKGSIPDRFSAQQFSDYHSELNMSSLELGDSALYFCASSLGRGSYEQYFGPGTRLTVT.